The clone carrying this T cell receptor (beta chain) appeared many times. Its antigen remains unidentified. All patients picked for sequencing had shown, by flow cytometry, an expansion of CD8+CD57+ cells. Genomic DNA, the template, was used for profiling of the TCR beta VDJ and CDR3. TCRdb reprocessed the reads via MiXCR and lists one record per CDR3 protein. This table has more than 95,000 distinct CDR3 sequences, about 40% appearing once. The data originate from a study of CD8+CD57+ T cells in acquired aplastic anemia. Background on the study: Sorted CD4+ and CD8+ cell DNA averaged around 3.5 ug. Notes on the study in general: Patients had around 30 CD8+ CDR3 sequences in common with controls (the shared set). The study found no significant CD8+ Simpson's diversity difference between patients and controls.

Sequenced input: sorted CD4+, CD8+, or CD8+CD57+ T cells (not recorded which) from PBMCs. The sequence came from a human donor with aplastic anemia.

The CDR3, as DNA: TGTGCCAGCAGCATGAACAGGTACCAAGAGACCCAGTACTTC. Residues: CASSMNRYQETQYF. The chain uses TRBV28 and TRBJ2-5; a weak D match, TRBD1 (5 bases). The CDR3 spans 14 residues. V was trimmed by 6 bases and J by 0 bases, leaving 11 bases between them. Germline V CDR1 and CDR2: MDHEN, SYDVKM.